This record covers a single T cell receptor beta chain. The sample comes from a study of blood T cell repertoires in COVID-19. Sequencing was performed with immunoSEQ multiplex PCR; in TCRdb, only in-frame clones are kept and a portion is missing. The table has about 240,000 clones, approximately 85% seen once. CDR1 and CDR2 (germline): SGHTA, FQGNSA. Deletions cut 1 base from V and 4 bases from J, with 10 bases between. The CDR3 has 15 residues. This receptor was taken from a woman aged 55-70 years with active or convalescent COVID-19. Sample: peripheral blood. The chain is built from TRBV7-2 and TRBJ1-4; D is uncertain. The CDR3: CASSLGRQFNEKLFF. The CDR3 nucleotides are TGTGCCAGCAGCTTAGGTCGTCAGTTTAATGAAAAACTGTTTTTT.